These T cell receptor beta chains were read from a single sample in a study of blood T cell repertoires in COVID-19. Only in-frame clones appear in the TCRdb table, and some are missing; sequencing was by immunoSEQ multiplex PCR. The sample holds about 250,000 clones; over 80% are singletons and the top ten take about 1.9%. The sample was PBMCs or T cells enriched from blood (not recorded which). These receptors came from a woman aged 18-30 years who had recovered from COVID-19. CDR3s leave out the opening cysteine and the closing phenylalanine or tryptophan.

>TRBV15|TRBJ2-3
ATSRNGRTDTQY
>TRBV10-3|TRBJ1-1
AISDPRSDTEAF
>TRBV9|TRBJ2-1
ASSPGEGEQF
>TRBV12-3/TRBV12-4|TRBJ2-5
ASSVTSTETQY
>TRBV7-9|TRBJ2-3
ASSLEGTLVTDTQY
>TRBV5-1|TRBJ1-4
ASSSVGAGQNEKLF
>TRBV3-1/TRBV3-2|TRBJ2-5
ASTNGGRGETQY
>TRBV28|TRBJ2-1
ASRGAGVGDNEQF
>TRBV27|TRBJ1-5
ASRGTGYFNQPQH
>TRBV21-1|TRBJ1-6
ASRTGGNPYLANSPLH
>TRBV2|TRBJ1-1
ASTEYRDENTEAF
>TRBV27|TRBJ2-7
ASSSDRVSYEQY
>TRBV7-2|TRBJ1-2
ASSLVGIYGYT
>TRBV4-1|TRBJ2-7
ASSQVWGGYEQY
>TRBV2|TRBJ2-3
ASSLGGQGSDTQY
>TRBV5-4|TRBJ1-1
ASSSPRDRVDTEAF
>TRBV3-1/TRBV3-2|TRBJ1-2
ASSRDREGGYT
>TRBV5-1|TRBJ2-5
ASSLGLAGTQETQY
>TRBV3-1/TRBV3-2|TRBJ2-5
ASSSRASGGGQETQY
>TRBV10-3|TRBJ2-7
AISGAGTVYEQY
>TRBV5-8|TRBJ1-1
ASSRGWGRVNTEAF
>TRBV7-3|TRBJ1-1
ASSWTGNTEAF
>TRBV5-1|TRBJ1-1
ASSHLTGNMNTEAF
>TRBV11-3|TRBJ1-4
ASSSGGGRDEKLF
>TRBV5-4|TRBJ2-3
ASSPRGLAGGPGTDTQY
>TRBV18|TRBJ1-3
ASSPDRGSGNTIY
>TRBV7-9|TRBJ1-1
ASSRRQVNTEAF
>TRBV5-4|TRBJ1-1
ASSLSGARNTEAF
>TRBV5-1|TRBJ2-7
ASSSTSGPSYEQY
>TRBV11-2|TRBJ1-1
ASSFQQGNTEAF
>TRBV28|TRBJ1-5
ASSLSGQFDQPQH
>TRBV10-1|TRBJ2-3
ASSEEVASVDTQY
>TRBV28|TRBJ1-2
ATFQTGWGGYT
>TRBV19|TRBJ2-3
ASRAGGTDTQY
>TRBV28|TRBJ2-7
ASSFAREPYEQY
>TRBV6-4|TRBJ1-1
ASSDSHLATEAF
>TRBV3-1/TRBV3-2|TRBJ1-2
ASSQGRGFAYGYT
>TRBV2|TRBJ1-5
ASRGTGHQPQH
>TRBV12-3/TRBV12-4|TRBJ1-2
ASNKGQNYGYT
>TRBV14|TRBJ2-2
ASSHSAWELF
>TRBV7-3|TRBJ1-1
ASSLSVTRTANTEAF
>TRBV12-3/TRBV12-4|TRBJ1-1
ASSFGGTEAF
>TRBV19|TRBJ2-1
ASNRERGVYNEQF
>TRBV18|TRBJ1-1
ASSVTTGEAEAF
>TRBV27|TRBJ1-2
ASSLSGVDGYT
>TRBV29-1|TRBJ2-1
SVERWQDNEQF
>TRBV7-3|TRBJ2-1
ASSPHGRTSGYNEQF
>TRBV12-3/TRBV12-4|TRBJ2-7
ASRGSSVYEQY
>TRBV6-2/TRBV6-3|TRBJ1-1
ASSHSTGAEAF
>TRBV3-1/TRBV3-2|TRBJ2-3
ASSQTSTTQY
>TRBV6-4|TRBJ2-7
ASSRTQGSEQY
>TRBV6-1|TRBJ1-3
ASSEKSQGSGNTIY
>TRBV4-2|TRBJ2-7
ASSRGGQAFYEQY